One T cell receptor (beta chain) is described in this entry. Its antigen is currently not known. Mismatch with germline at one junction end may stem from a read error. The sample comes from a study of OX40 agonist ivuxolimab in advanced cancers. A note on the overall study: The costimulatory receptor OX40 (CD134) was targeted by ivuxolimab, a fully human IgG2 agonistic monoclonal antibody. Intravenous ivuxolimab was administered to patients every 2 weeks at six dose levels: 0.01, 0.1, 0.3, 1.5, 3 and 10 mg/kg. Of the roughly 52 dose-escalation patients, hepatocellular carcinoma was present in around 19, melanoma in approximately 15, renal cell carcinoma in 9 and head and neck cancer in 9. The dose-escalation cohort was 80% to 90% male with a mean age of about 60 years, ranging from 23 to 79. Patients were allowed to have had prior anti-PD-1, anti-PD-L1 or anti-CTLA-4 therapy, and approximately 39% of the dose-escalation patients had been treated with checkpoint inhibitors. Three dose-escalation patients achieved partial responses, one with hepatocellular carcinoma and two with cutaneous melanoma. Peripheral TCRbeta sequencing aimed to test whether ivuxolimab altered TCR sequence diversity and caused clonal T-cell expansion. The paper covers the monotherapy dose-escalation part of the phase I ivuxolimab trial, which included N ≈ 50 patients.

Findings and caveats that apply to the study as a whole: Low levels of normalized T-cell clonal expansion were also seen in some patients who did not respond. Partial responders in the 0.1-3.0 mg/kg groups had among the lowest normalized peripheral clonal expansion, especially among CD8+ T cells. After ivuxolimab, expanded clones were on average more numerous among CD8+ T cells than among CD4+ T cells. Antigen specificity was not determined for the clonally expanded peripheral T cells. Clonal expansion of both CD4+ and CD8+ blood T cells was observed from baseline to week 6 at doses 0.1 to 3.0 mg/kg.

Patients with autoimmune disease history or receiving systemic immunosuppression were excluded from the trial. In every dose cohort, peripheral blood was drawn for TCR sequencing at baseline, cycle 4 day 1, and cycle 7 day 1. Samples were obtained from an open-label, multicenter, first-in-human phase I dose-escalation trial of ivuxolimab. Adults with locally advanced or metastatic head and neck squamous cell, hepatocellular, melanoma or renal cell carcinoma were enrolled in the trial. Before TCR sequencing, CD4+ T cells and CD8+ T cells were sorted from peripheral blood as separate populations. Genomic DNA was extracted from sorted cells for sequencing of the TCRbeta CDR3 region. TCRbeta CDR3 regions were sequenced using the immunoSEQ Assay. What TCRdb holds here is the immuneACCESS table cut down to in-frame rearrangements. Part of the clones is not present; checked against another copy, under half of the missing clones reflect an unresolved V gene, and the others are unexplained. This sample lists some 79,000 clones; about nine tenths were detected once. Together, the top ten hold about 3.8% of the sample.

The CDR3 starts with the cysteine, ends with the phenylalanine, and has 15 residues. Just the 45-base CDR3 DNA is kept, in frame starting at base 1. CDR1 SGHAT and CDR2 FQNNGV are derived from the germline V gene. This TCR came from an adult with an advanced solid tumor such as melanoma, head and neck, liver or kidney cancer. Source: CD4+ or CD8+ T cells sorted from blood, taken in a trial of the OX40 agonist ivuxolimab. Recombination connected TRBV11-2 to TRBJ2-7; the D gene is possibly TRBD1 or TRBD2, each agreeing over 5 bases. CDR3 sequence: CAGSPGLGEEYEQYF. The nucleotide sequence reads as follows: TGTGCCGGCAGCCCGGGGTTGGGGGAAGAGTACGAGCAGTACTTC.